The following is a T cell receptor (beta chain) sequence with its context. Next came a second PCR, run for roughly 6 to 11 cycles, which used a sample-barcoded 5' primer along with a J-beta primer mix. A tag from a template-switch adaptor with 12 random nucleotides marked each cDNA molecule. One entry per CDR3 protein results from TCRdb running MiXCR on the 5' RACE reads. The repertoire includes around 1,800,000 distinct CDR3 sequences, around 42% of them detected once, and 20% to 25% sits in the top ten. These data come from a study of blood T cells in healthy people across ages. Donors gave around 9.8 milliliters of peripheral blood apiece. Total RNA, at least 6 micrograms per sample, came from PBMCs. This CDR3 is 15 amino acids long. V was clipped by 8 bases and J by 5 bases; unmatched bases: 11. Per germline, CDR1 SNHLY and CDR2 FYNNEI.

The receptor was derived from a human donor in good health. Sequencing used blood. The chain has TRBV2 and TRBJ2-5, with 10 bases matching TRBD1. The CDR3 region is CASSIRQGARETQYF. DNA of the CDR3: TGTGCCAGCTCCATCAGACAGGGGGCAAGGGAGACCCAGTACTTC. The whole variable domain, filled in from reference TRBV2 and TRBJ2-5, reads EPEVTQTPSHQVTQMGQEVILRCVPISNHLYFYWYRQILGQKVEFLVSFYNNEISEKSEIFDDQFSVERPDGSNFTLKIRSTKLEDSAMYFCASSIRQGARETQYFGPGTRLLVL.